What follows describes a single TCR beta chain. The source of the sample is a study of control samples from healthy donors and cancer patients. This table comes from immunoSEQ multiplex PCR, and its TCRdb copy is limited to in-frame clones, with some not included. The sample lists roughly 100,000 clones, about 80% occurring once. V lost 0 bases and J lost 1; bases outside the gene matches: 3. This CDR3 has 15 amino acids. Germline-derived CDR1 and CDR2 are SGHKS and YYEKEE (reference sequence). Sequencing was done on a sample of blood. This TCR was sampled from a woman aged 45-65 years in good health. This chain links TRBV5-5 with TRBJ2-7, with 8 bases matching TRBD1. The DNA for the CDR3 is TGTGCCAGCAGCTTGGAGGGACAGGCTTCCTACGAGCAGTACTTC. Translated, it gives CASSLEGQASYEQYF.